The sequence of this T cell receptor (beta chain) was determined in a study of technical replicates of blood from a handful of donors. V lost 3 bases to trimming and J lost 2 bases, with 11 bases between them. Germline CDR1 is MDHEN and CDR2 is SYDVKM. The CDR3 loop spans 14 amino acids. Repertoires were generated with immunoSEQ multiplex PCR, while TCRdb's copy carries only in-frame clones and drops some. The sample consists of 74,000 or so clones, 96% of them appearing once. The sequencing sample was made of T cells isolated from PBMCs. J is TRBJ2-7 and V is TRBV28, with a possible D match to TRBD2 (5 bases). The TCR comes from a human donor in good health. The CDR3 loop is CASSLGQRPYEQYF. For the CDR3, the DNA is TGTGCCAGCAGTTTGGGCCAGCGGCCCTACGAGCAGTACTTC.